This T cell receptor beta chain was sequenced in a study of blood T cell repertoires in COVID-19. Sequencing used immunoSEQ multiplex PCR; TCRdb keeps in-frame clones, though not all of them. The sample holds over 250,000 clones; approximately 86% are singletons and the top ten take 2.6%. The germline V gene encodes CDR1 LGHDT and CDR2 YNNKEL (reference sequence). CDR3 size: 15 residues. Trimming removed 3 bases from V and 3 bases from J, with 12 bases in between. The sequence came from a woman aged 18-29 years who had recovered from COVID-19. Sequenced: PBMCs or T cells enriched from blood (not recorded which). The genes are TRBV3-1 (or the pseudogene TRBV3-2) and TRBJ2-1; TRBD2 might be the D (6 bases). The CDR3 bases are TGTGCCAGCAGCCAGACTAGGTCCGGCTACAATGAGCAGTTCTTC. It yields the protein CASSQTRSGYNEQFF.